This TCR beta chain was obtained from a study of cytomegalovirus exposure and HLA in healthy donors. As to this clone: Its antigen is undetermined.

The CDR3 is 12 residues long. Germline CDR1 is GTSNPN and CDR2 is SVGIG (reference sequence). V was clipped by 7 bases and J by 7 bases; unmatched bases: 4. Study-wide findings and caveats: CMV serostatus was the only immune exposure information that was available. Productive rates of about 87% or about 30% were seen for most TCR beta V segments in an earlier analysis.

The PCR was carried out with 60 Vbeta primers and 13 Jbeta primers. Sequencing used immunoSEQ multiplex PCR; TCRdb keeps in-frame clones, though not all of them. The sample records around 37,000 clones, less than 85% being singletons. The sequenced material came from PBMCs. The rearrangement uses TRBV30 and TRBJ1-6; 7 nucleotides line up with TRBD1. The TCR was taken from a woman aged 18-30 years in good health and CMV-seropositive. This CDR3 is CASTGDNSPLHF. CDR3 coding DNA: TGTGCCTCAACAGGGGACAATTCACCCCTCCACTTT.